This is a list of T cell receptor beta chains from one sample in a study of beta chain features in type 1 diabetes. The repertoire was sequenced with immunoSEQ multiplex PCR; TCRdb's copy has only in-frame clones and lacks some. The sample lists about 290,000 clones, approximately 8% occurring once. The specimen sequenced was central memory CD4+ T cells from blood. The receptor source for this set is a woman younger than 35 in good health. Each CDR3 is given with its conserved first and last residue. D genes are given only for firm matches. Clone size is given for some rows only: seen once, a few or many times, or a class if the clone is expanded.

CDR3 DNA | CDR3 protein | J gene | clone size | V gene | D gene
TGTGCCAGCAGTCGGGACAGGGGGCAAGAGACCCAGTACTTC | CASSRDRGQETQYF | TRBJ2-5 | few | TRBV2 | TRBD1
TGTGCCTGGGGCAGAAGAGCTGGAAACACCATATATTTT | CAWGRRAGNTIYF | TRBJ1-3 | few | TRBV30 | -
TGTGCCAGCAGTTTACTAGCGGGAGCCGGAGGGGAGCAGTTCTTC | CASSLLAGAGGEQFF | TRBJ2-1 | - | TRBV27 | TRBD2
TGTGCCAGCAGCTTGATCGGGACAGGGATATCTGGCTACACCTTC | CASSLIGTGISGYTF | TRBJ1-2 | - | TRBV5-4 | TRBD1
TGTGCCAGCAGTTACTTACAGATGAACACTGAAGCTTTCTTT | CASSYLQMNTEAFF | TRBJ1-1 | few | TRBV6-5 | -
TGTGCCAGCAGCGGAATAGGTGTGCAGTTCTTC | CASSGIGVQFF | TRBJ2-1 | few | TRBV5-6 | -
TGTGCCAGCAGCCAAGATCCGAAAACAGATACGCAGTATTTT | CASSQDPKTDTQYF | TRBJ2-3 | - | TRBV4-2 | -
TGCAGCGTTGCAGAGTCTGAAGCTTTCTTT | CSVAESEAFF | TRBJ1-1 | few | TRBV29-1 | -
TGTGCCAGCAGTCGACTAGTAGATTTGACAGATACGCAGTATTTT | CASSRLVDLTDTQYF | TRBJ2-3 | - | TRBV6-5 | -
TGCGCCAGCAGCTTTTACCGAGAGACCCAGTACTTC | CASSFYRETQYF | TRBJ2-5 | - | TRBV5-1 | -
TGTGCCAGCAGCCCAGGACAGGGGAGGGGGACCCAGTACTTC | CASSPGQGRGTQYF | TRBJ2-5 | few | TRBV7-2 | TRBD1
TGTGCCATCGGGCCAGATAGCAATCAGCCCCAGCATTTT | CAIGPDSNQPQHF | TRBJ1-5 | - | TRBV10-3 | -
TGTGCCAGCCGTTTGGGCCCCCTAGAGAACACTGAAGCTTTCTTT | CASRLGPLENTEAFF | TRBJ1-1 | - | TRBV6-4 | -
TGTGCCAGCAGCCCTCTGATGGGCTCCTACAATGAGCAGTTCTTC | CASSPLMGSYNEQFF | TRBJ2-1 | few | TRBV11-2 | -
TGTGCCAGCTCGGGGTACACTGAAGCTTTCTTT | CASSGYTEAFF | TRBJ1-1 | many | TRBV18 | -
TGCGCCAGCAGTCATTACAGGGACCAACATCAGCCCCAGCATTTT | CASSHYRDQHQPQHF | TRBJ1-5 | few | TRBV23-1 | -
TGTGCCAGCTCACTTGATACTGAAGCGGGCTACACCTTC | CASSLDTEAGYTF | TRBJ1-2 | many | TRBV18 | -
TGTGCCAGCAGCTCACAGGGGAGGTCTGGGGCCAACGTCCTGACTTTC | CASSSQGRSGANVLTF | TRBJ2-6 | many | TRBV7-3 | -
TGTGCCAGCTCACCCCCTTCCCTCGAGCAGTACTTC | CASSPPSLEQYF | TRBJ2-7 | few | TRBV18 | -
TGTGCCAGCCGGACAGGGCTGTACGAGCAGTACTTC | CASRTGLYEQYF | TRBJ2-7 | many | TRBV6-6 | TRBD1
TGCGCCAGCAGCTTAAGTGGGCCCGGGAAAGAGACCCAGTACTTC | CASSLSGPGKETQYF | TRBJ2-5 | - | TRBV4-3 | -
TGCGCCAGCAGCCCTGCTGGGGGTAACTATGGCTACACCTTC | CASSPAGGNYGYTF | TRBJ1-2 | - | TRBV5-1 | -
TGTGCCAGCAGCCAAGAAGGGTCTGCCCTAGGGGGTCAGTACTTC | CASSQEGSALGGQYF | TRBJ2-4 | few | TRBV4-2 | -
TGTGCCAGCAGCGTAGAGGGGGGCATGAACACTGAAGCTTTCTTT | CASSVEGGMNTEAFF | TRBJ1-1 | - | TRBV9 | -
TGTGCCAGCAGCTTAGTAGACTCAGGAAATCAGCCCCAGCATTTT | CASSLVDSGNQPQHF | TRBJ1-5 | many | TRBV7-2 | -
TGTGCCAGCAGTGACACAGGGCCCTATGGCTACACCTTC | CASSDTGPYGYTF | TRBJ1-2 | few | TRBV6-1 | -
TGTGCCAGCAGGGGGGACAGGGGGCGCGGCTACACCTTC | CASRGDRGRGYTF | TRBJ1-2 | - | TRBV28 | TRBD1
TGTGCCAGCAACCCAGAGGGGAAAGATACGCAGTATTTT | CASNPEGKDTQYF | TRBJ2-3 | - | TRBV7-9 | -
TGCGCCAGCAGCCTCGTTCCCCAGGGAGGCAATGAAAAACTGTTTTTT | CASSLVPQGGNEKLFF | TRBJ1-4 | few | TRBV5-1 | -
TGTGCCAGCAGTGTACAGGGGGAAGAGACCCAGTACTTC | CASSVQGEETQYF | TRBJ2-5 | many | TRBV2 | TRBD1
TGTGCCAGCAGCGTCAATTGGGACCAGAATTCACCCCTCCACTTT | CASSVNWDQNSPLHF | TRBJ1-6 | - | TRBV9 | -
TGTGCCAGCAGCTCACAGACAGGCTCTGGAAACACCATATATTTT | CASSSQTGSGNTIYF | TRBJ1-3 | many | TRBV5-4 | -
TGTGCCAGTAATGTGGTCTACTGGAACACTGAAGCTTTCTTT | CASNVVYWNTEAFF | TRBJ1-1 | - | TRBV19 | -
TGTGCCAGCAGCTTATTCCAGGGCCGCAAAGCTTTCTTT | CASSLFQGRKAFF | TRBJ1-1 | - | TRBV7-9 | -
TGTGCCAGCAGCTTAGGGGGACAACCCTCAGATACGCAGTATTTT | CASSLGGQPSDTQYF | TRBJ2-3 | - | TRBV7-3 | -
TGTGCCACCAGCAGAGATCTTGGACAGTCCAATGAGCAGTTCTTC | CATSRDLGQSNEQFF | TRBJ2-1 | - | TRBV15 | -
TGCGCCAGCAGCCAAGTGGGCAGGGCTGGGGCCAACGTCCTGACTTTC | CASSQVGRAGANVLTF | TRBJ2-6 | few | TRBV4-1 | -
TGTGCCAGCAGCTTCTTGTGGGGCCTGTCCTACGAGCAGTACTTC | CASSFLWGLSYEQYF | TRBJ2-7 | - | TRBV11-1 | -
TGTGCCAGCAGCTCGGGTTCTGGGACAGAACTCTTC | CASSSGSGTELF | TRBJ2-1 | few | TRBV11-1 | TRBD1
TGCGCCAGCAGCCCGACAGGGTCAGCGAACACCGGGGAGCTGTTTTTT | CASSPTGSANTGELFF | TRBJ2-2 | few | TRBV4-1 | TRBD1
TGTGCCAGCGAAGAGGGGCGTTACAATGAGCAGTTCTTC | CASEEGRYNEQFF | TRBJ2-1 | few | TRBV28 | -
TGCGCCAGCAGCTGGAATGAGGGTTCACCCCTCCACTTT | CASSWNEGSPLHF | TRBJ1-6 | - | TRBV5-1 | -
TGTGCCAGCAGCCCGGGTAACGCGGCACCCCTCCACTTT | CASSPGNAAPLHF | TRBJ1-6 | - | TRBV5-4 | -